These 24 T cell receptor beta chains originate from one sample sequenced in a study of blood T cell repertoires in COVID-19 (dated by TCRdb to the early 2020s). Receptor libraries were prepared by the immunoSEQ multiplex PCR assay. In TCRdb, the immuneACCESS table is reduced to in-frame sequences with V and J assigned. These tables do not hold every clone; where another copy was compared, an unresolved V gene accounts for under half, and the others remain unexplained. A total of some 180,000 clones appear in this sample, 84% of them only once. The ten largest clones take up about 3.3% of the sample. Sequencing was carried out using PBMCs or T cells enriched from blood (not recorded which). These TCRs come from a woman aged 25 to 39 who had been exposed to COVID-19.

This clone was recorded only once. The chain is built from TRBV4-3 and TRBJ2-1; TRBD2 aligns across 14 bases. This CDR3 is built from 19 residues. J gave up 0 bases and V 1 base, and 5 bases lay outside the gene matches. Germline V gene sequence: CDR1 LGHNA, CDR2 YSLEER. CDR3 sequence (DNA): TGCGCCAGCAGCCAAGGGGGACTAGCGGGGGCCAGCTCCTACAATGAGCAGTTCTTC. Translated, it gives CASSQGGLAGASSYNEQFF.

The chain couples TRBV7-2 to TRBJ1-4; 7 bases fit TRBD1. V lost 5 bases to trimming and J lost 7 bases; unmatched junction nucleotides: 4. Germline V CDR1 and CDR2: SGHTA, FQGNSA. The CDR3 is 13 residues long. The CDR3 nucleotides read TGTGCCAGCAGCCCGGACAGGAGTGAAAAACTGTTTTTT. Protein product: CASSPDRSEKLFF.

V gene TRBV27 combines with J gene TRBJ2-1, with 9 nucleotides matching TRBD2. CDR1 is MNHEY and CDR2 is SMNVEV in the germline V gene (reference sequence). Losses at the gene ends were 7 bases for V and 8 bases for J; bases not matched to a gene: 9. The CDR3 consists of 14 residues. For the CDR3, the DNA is TGTGCCAGCACGCGCGGGGGGGCTCTCGATGAGCAGTTCTTC. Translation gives CASTRGGALDEQFF.

The DNA for the CDR3 is TGTGCCAGCAGCCTAGCTTGGGGGGAGGGCAATGAGCAGTTCTTC. This codes for CASSLAWGEGNEQFF. The rearrangement uses TRBV3-1 (or the pseudogene TRBV3-2) and TRBJ2-1; TRBD2 matches at 7 bases. V was clipped by 4 bases and J by 6 bases; unmatched bases: 9. This CDR3 is built from 15 residues. The germline V gene has CDR1 LGHDT and CDR2 YNNKEL (reference sequence).

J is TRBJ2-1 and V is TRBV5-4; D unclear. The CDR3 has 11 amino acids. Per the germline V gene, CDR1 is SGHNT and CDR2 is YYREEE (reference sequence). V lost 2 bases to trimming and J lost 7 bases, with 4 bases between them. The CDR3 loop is CASSLQNEQFF. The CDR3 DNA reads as TGTGCCAGCAGCTTACAGAATGAGCAGTTCTTC.

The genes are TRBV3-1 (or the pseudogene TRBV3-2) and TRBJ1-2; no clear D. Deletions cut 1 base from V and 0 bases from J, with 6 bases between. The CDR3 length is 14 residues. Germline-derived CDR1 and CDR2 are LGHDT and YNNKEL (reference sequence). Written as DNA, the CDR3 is TGTGCCAGCAGCCAAGCTGACACTAACTATGGCTACACCTTC. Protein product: CASSQADTNYGYTF.

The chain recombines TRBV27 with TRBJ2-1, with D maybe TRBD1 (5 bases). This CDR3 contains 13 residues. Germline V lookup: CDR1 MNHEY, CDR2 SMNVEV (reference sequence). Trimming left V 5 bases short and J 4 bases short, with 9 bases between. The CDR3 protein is CASSPRQYNEQFF. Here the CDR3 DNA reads TGTGCCAGCAGTCCACGACAGTACAATGAGCAGTTCTTC.

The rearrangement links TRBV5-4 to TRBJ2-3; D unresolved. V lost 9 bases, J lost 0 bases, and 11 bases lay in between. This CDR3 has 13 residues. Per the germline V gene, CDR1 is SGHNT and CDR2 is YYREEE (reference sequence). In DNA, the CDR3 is TGTGCCACCACAGCTGCTAGCACAGATACGCAGTATTTT. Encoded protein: CATTAASTDTQYF. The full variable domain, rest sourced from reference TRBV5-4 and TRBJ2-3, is ETGVTQSPTHLIKTRGQQVTLRCSSQSGHNTVSWYQQALGQGPQFIFQYYREEENGRGNFPPRFSGLQFPNYSSELNVNALELDDSALYLCATTAASTDTQYFGPGTRLTVL.

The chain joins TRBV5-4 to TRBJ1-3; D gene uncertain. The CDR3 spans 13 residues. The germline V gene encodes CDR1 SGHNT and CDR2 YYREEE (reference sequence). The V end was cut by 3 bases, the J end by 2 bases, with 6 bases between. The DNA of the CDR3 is TGTGCCAGCAGCTCGTCTCCTGGAAACACCATATATTTT. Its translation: CASSSSPGNTIYF.

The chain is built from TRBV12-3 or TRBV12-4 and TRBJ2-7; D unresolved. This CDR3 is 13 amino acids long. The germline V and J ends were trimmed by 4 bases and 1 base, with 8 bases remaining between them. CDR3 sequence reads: CASSSYGSYEQYF. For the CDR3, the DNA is TGTGCCAGCAGTTCCTACGGTTCCTACGAGCAGTACTTC.

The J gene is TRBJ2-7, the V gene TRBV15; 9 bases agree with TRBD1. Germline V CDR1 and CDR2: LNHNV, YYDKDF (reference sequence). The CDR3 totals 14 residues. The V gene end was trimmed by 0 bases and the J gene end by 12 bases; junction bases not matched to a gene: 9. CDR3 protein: CATSRDLGQGMGYF. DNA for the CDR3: TGTGCCACCAGCAGAGATCTCGGACAGGGGATGGGGTACTTC.

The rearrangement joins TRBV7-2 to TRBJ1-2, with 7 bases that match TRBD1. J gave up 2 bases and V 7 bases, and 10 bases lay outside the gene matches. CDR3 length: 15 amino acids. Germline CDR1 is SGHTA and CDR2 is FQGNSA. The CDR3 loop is CASTLGPGGNYGYTF. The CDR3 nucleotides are TGTGCCAGCACCCTCGGACCAGGGGGGAACTATGGCTACACCTTC.

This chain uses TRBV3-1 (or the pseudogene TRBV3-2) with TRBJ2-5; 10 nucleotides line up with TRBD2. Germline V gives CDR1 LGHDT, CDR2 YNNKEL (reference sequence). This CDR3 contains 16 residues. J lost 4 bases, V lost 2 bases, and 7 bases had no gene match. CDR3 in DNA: TGTGCCAGCAGCCAAAGGGAGGGACTAGCGTTAGAGACCCAGTACTTC. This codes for CASSQREGLALETQYF.

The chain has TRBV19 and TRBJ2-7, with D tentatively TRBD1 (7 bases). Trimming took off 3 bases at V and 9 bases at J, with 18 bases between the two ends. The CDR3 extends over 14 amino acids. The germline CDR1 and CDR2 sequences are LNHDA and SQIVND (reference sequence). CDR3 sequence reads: CASSIPGTAGMQYF. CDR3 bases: TGTGCCAGTAGTATCCCCGGGACAGCGGGTATGCAGTACTTC.

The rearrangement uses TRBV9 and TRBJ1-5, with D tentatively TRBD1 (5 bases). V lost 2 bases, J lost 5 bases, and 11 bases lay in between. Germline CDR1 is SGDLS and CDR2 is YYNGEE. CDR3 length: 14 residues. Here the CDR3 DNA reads TGTGCCAGCAGCGTGTCTTCGGGGGATCAGCCCCAGCATTTT. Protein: CASSVSSGDQPQHF.

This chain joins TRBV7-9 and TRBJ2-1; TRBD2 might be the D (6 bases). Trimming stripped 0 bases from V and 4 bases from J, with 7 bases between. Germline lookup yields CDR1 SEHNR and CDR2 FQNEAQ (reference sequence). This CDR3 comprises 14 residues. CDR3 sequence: CASSLAGGYNEQFF. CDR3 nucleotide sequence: TGTGCCAGCAGCTTAGCGGGGGGATACAATGAGCAGTTCTTC.

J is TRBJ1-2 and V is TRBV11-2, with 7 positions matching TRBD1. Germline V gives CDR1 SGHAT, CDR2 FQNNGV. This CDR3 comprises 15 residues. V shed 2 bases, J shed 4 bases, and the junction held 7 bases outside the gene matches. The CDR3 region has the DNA TGTGCCAGCAGCTTAACACAGGGGAGAGGCTATGGCTACACCTTC. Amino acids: CASSLTQGRGYGYTF.

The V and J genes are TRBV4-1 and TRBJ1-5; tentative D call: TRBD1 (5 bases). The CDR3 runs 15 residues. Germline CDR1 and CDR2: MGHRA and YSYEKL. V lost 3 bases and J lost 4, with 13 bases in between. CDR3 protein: CASSQAGQSNQPQHF. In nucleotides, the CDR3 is TGCGCCAGCAGCCAGGCGGGGCAGTCAAATCAGCCCCAGCATTTT.

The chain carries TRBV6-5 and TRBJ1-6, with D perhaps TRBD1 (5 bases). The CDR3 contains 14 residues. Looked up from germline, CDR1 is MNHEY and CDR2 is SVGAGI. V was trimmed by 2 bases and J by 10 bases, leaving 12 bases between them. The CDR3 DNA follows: TGTGCCAGCAGTTACGAGCCAGGGAACTCACCCCTCCACTTT. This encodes CASSYEPGNSPLHF.

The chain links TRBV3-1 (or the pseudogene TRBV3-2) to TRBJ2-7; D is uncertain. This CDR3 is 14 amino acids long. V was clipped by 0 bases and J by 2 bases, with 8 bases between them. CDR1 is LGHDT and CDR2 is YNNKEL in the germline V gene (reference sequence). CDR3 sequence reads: CASSQDTVTYEQYF. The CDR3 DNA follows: TGTGCCAGCAGCCAAGATACAGTTACCTACGAGCAGTACTTC.

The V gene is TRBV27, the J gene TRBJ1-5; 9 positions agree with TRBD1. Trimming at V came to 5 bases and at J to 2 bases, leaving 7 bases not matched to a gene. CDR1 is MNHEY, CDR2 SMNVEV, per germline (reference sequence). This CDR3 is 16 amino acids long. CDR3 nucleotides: TGTGCCAGCAGTCCAGTACGGACAGGGGGCAATCAGCCCCAGCATTTT. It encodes CASSPVRTGGNQPQHF.

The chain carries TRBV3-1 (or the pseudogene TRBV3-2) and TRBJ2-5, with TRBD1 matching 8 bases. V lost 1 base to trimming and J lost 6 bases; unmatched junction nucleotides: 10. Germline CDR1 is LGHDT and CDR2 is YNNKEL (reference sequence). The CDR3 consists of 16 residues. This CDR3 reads CASSQAARGPQKTQYF. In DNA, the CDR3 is TGTGCCAGCAGCCAAGCGGCCAGGGGGCCCCAGAAGACCCAGTACTTC.

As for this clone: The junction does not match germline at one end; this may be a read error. The CDR3 DNA reads as TGTGCTAGCAGCTTAAGATGGGGGGACAGGGGGTCTGAAGCTTTCTTT. It translates to CASSLRWGDRGSEAFF. V gene TRBV7-7 combines with J gene TRBJ1-1; the match to TRBD1 covers 11 bases. Germline V lookup: CDR1 SSHAT, CDR2 FNYEAQ (reference sequence). The CDR3 covers 16 residues.

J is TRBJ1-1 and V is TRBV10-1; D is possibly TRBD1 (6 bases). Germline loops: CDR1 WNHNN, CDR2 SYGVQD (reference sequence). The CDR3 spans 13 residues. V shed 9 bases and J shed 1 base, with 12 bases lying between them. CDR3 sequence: CASIGQKNTEAFF. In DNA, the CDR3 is TGCGCCAGTATTGGACAGAAGAACACTGAAGCTTTCTTT.